This T cell receptor (beta chain) is from a study of circulating CD8 cells and anti-PD-1 response in melanoma (dated by TCRdb to 2018 to 2021). For the study in its entirety: Nivolumab was administered to patients intravenously at 3 mg/kg every 2 weeks. The melanoma cohort included roughly 13 patients, of whom seven received anti-PD-1 as first-line therapy and six had previously received targeted therapy or immunotherapy. Responders were defined as patients showing complete or partial responses, and non-responders as patients showing stable or progressive disease (RECIST v1.1). The TCR repertoire analysis was performed on roughly 11 melanoma patients, comprising 7 non-responders and 4 responders. On on-treatment samples, PD-1 was detected using a biotinylated anti-human IgG4 antibody.

TCRdb records NextSeq 500 as the sequencer. The QIAseq Immune Repertoire RNA Library Kit, Human TCR Panel, was used to prepare TCR libraries from roughly 15 ng of total RNA. Sequencing of the TCR libraries was done on an Illumina NextSeq with a Mid Output V2 kit and asymmetric 261x41 paired-end reads. Every TCR library was diluted to approximately 4.3 nM, then pooled, denatured and loaded at 0.85 to 1 pM. The authors processed their data as follows. TCR FASTQ files were processed in the QIAGEN GeneGlobe Data Analysis Center, with downstream analysis in R 3.5.2. Clonality was computed as one minus Shannon entropy normalized by the log of the number of unique productive sequences. For each subset, Fisher exact tests at 5% FDR were used to find TRA or TRB clonotypes whose abundance differed between baseline and M1. Clonotypes with differential abundance were put into four groups: emerging, expanding, contracting or non-expanding/contracting. Repertoire overlap between patients was measured with Morisita's overlap index. TCRdb redid the processing of the public reads, applying fastp at Q25 and MiXCR, and retained in-frame beta chains. Each entry merges the rows of one CDR3 protein and shows their most common DNA and genes. TCRdb, not the authors, supplied the V and J calls. The sample table lists approximately 590 distinct CDR3 sequences, more than 6% of them with a count of one. Together, the top ten hold approximately 28% of the sample.

Four subsets defined by PD-1 and/or TIGIT were sorted from live CD3+CD8+TCRalphabeta+ cells on a BD FACSAria II cell sorter. To characterize how relevant each subset is to anti-PD-1 therapy response, circulating CD8 T cells were sorted into four subsets based on PD-1 and TIGIT expression. Both TCR alpha and TCR beta chains were sequenced from each sorted CD8 T-cell subset. Peripheral blood was drawn before the first anti-PD-1 injection and after two and four injections. Ficoll gradient centrifugation was used to isolate PBMCs right away. Until use, PBMCs were stored frozen in liquid nitrogen in RPMI containing approximately 20% FCS and approximately 9.7% DMSO. Thawed PBMCs were stained with a viability dye and antibodies against CD3, CD8alpha, TCRalphabeta, PD-1 and TIGIT. Total RNA was extracted with the RNeasy Kit, and every sample reached a RIN above 7. Results and caveats for the whole study, not just this receptor: Between subsets, repertoires were largely private, with fewer than 7% of TRB clonotypes shared at M1, and the highest sharing was seen between DPOS and TIGIT. Diversity was greatest in the DNEG repertoire, PD-1 and DPOS had similar and higher clonality, and TIGIT repertoires had the lowest diversity. The cohort included both treatment-naive and previously treated patients, and the authors noted that this mix could influence results. Because of limited material, replicates were generally not included when the experiments were performed. Only baseline and M1 samples from a small cohort with few responders were used in the published TCR repertoire comparisons. Since no tumor material could be accessed, the researchers instead assessed tumor reactivity using peptide assays on expanded sorted subsets.

The CDR3 holds 14 amino acids from the cysteine to the phenylalanine. The kept DNA is CDR3 alone, 42 bases in frame from the first base. As encoded in the germline V gene (reference sequence), CDR1 is LNHDA while CDR2 is SQIVND. The V and J ends are trimmed by 3 bases and 8 bases, leaving 14 bases between them. This clonotype is large (0.1 to 1%) in terms of sample share. Its target antigen remains unknown. No base-level quality is on record; no much larger clone is a single base apart. This receptor chain uses TRBV19 and TRBJ2-1; the D segment cannot be called with confidence. The receptor was derived from a human donor with melanoma. This sample comprised CD8+ T cells from PBMCs, obtained at baseline or after one month of anti-PD-1 therapy (not recorded which). The CDR3 protein is CASSIPETRDEQFF. Here is the DNA: TGTGCCAGTAGTATTCCCGAGACCCGGGATGAGCAGTTCTTC.